This entry lists 30 T cell receptor beta chains sequenced from one sample in a study of cytomegalovirus exposure and HLA in healthy donors. Amplification used 60 Vbeta primers and 13 Jbeta primers. Assay: immunoSEQ multiplex PCR; the TCRdb copy retains only in-frame clones and omits some. The specimen's table records some 130,000 clones. The sequencing sample was made of PBMCs. The receptors come from a woman aged 60-75 years in good health and CMV-seronegative.

The rearrangement uses TRBV15 and TRBJ1-5, with no clear D. The CDR3 has 17 residues. Trimming took off 0 bases at V and 0 bases at J, with 12 bases between the two ends. Germline CDR1 LNHNV, CDR2 YYDKDF (reference sequence). The CDR3 region is CATSRDRGINSNQPQHF. Here the CDR3 DNA reads TGTGCCACCAGCAGAGATCGGGGAATCAATAGCAATCAGCCCCAGCATTTT.

The chain uses TRBV28 and TRBJ2-2, with a weak D call TRBD1 (5 bases). CDR3 size: 17 residues. Trimming stripped 5 bases from V and 4 bases from J, with 20 bases between. Germline V gene lookup returns CDR1 MDHEN and CDR2 SYDVKM. The CDR3, as DNA: TGTGCCAGCAGTGCTGTAGATGGCAGGGATAGCACCGGGGAGCTGTTTTTT. Translation gives CASSAVDGRDSTGELFF.

The DNA of the CDR3 is TGCGCCAGCACTAATGGACAGTCGAGCACAGATACGCAGTATTTT. It is translated as CASTNGQSSTDTQYF. The chain combines TRBV10-2 with TRBJ2-3, with a weak D call TRBD1 (6 bases). This CDR3 is 15 amino acids long. With 7 bases removed from V and 0 bases from J, the gap between germline ends came to 14 bases. From germline, CDR1 is WSHSY and CDR2 SAAADI.

The chain recombines TRBV7-9 with TRBJ2-7; 8 bases are shared with TRBD1. Unmatched junction bases numbered 8, after V lost 6 bases and J lost 4 bases. Germline V gene data show CDR1 as SEHNR and CDR2 as FQNEAQ (reference sequence). The CDR3 runs 14 residues. In DNA form, the CDR3 reads TGTGCCAGCAGACGAGGACAGGGCGCATACGAGCAGTACTTC. It is translated as CASRRGQGAYEQYF.

The chain uses TRBV25-1 and TRBJ1-4; D is possibly TRBD1 (5 bases). The germline V and J ends were trimmed by 2 bases and 6 bases, with 7 bases remaining between them. Per the germline V gene, CDR1 is MGHDK and CDR2 is SYGVNS. The CDR3 contains 13 residues. CDR3 DNA: TGTGCCAGCAGTGAACAGGGTGATGAAAAACTGTTTTTT. Residues: CASSEQGDEKLFF.

The chain is built from TRBV18 and TRBJ1-2; 7 nucleotides align to TRBD1. The germline CDR1 and CDR2 sequences are KGHSH and LQKENI. V trimming: 3 bases; J trimming: 6 bases; junction bases outside the gene matches: 7. The length of the CDR3 is 14 residues. The CDR3 nucleotides read TGTGCCAGCTCACCCCAGAACAGGGGCGATGGCTACACCTTC. This sequence encodes CASSPQNRGDGYTF.

This chain connects TRBV5-1 to TRBJ2-7; no firm D call. The CDR3 is 12 amino acids. Looked up from germline, CDR1 is SGHRS and CDR2 is YFSETQ. V lost 0 bases, J lost 3 bases, and 4 bases lay in between. The CDR3 region has the DNA TGCGCCAGCAGCTTGGACAACTACGAGCAGTACTTC. This gives the protein CASSLDNYEQYF.

The rearrangement uses TRBV5-1 and TRBJ2-2, with a tentative D call TRBD1 (5 bases). The V gene's germline CDR1 is SGHRS and CDR2 YFSETQ. The CDR3 runs to 15 residues. Trimming removed 3 bases at V and 3 bases at J, with 12 bases between. CDR3 nucleotide sequence: TGCGCCAGCAGCTCTAGGGGTCCGGACACCGGGGAGCTGTTTTTT. This encodes CASSSRGPDTGELFF.

The chain employs TRBV5-1 and TRBJ2-2, with D uncertain. Germline values: CDR1 SGHRS, CDR2 YFSETQ. CDR3 length: 14 residues. With 0 bases removed from V and 1 base from J, the gap between germline ends came to 4 bases. The CDR3 coding sequence is TGCGCCAGCAGCTTGGGACAGAACACCGGGGAGCTGTTTTTT. Protein sequence: CASSLGQNTGELFF.

The chain has TRBV11-1 and TRBJ1-2; the match to TRBD1 covers 11 bases. Germline assignment: CDR1 SGHAT and CDR2 FQDESV (reference sequence). The CDR3 covers 14 residues. V lost 3 bases to trimming and J lost 8 bases; unmatched junction nucleotides: 5. The CDR3 DNA follows: TGTGCCAGCAGCTTCGGACAGGGGGCGGAGGGCTACACCTTC. Its translation: CASSFGQGAEGYTF.

The genes are TRBV19 and TRBJ1-1; D not resolved. Trimming left V 8 bases short and J 1 base short, with 14 bases between. The CDR3 is made up of 14 amino acids. Germline V gene data show CDR1 as LNHDA and CDR2 as SQIVND (reference sequence). The CDR3 bases are TGTGCCAGTCAGGCCCCAATGGGGAACACTGAAGCTTTCTTT. Translation: CASQAPMGNTEAFF.

The rearrangement uses TRBV18 and TRBJ1-2, with D possibly being TRBD1 (5 bases). V lost 6 bases and J 2 bases, leaving 10 bases between the germline ends. CDR1 KGHSH and CDR2 LQKENI come from the germline V gene. The CDR3 length is 13 residues. The CDR3 spells CASSPDRNYGYTF. CDR3 bases: TGTGCCAGCTCCCCCGACAGAAACTATGGCTACACCTTC.

The genes are TRBV5-8 and TRBJ1-2; weak D call: TRBD1 (6 bases). The CDR3 has 13 amino acids. Germline V gene data show CDR1 as SGHTS and CDR2 as YDEGEE. Trimming took 1 base from V and 5 from J, leaving 9 bases between them. The CDR3 sequence is CASSLWTEYGYTF. CDR3 coding DNA: TGTGCCAGCAGCTTGTGGACAGAGTATGGCTACACCTTC.

The CDR3 sequence is CASSYPGGGYTF. The CDR3 region has the DNA TGTGCCAGCAGTTACCCGGGTGGAGGCTACACCTTC. This chain connects TRBV6-6 to TRBJ1-2; D call uncertain. Germline lookup yields CDR1 MNHNY and CDR2 SVGAGI (reference sequence). V lost 2 bases and J lost 8, with 9 bases in between. The CDR3 loop spans 12 amino acids.

This sequence joins TRBV6-1 and TRBJ2-1; possibly TRBD1 for D (5 bases). CDR3 length: 15 residues. Trimming stripped 3 bases from V and 0 bases from J, with 9 bases between. From germline, CDR1 is MNHNS and CDR2 SASEGT. CDR3: CASSEIGVSYNEQFF. In nucleotides, the CDR3 is TGTGCCAGCAGTGAGATAGGGGTCTCCTACAATGAGCAGTTCTTC.

The rearrangement uses TRBV4-1 and TRBJ2-3; 9 bases line up with TRBD1. CDR1 is MGHRA, CDR2 YSYEKL, per germline. This CDR3 comprises 16 residues. Losses at the gene ends were 1 base for V and 1 base for J; bases not matched to a gene: 3. This CDR3 reads CASSQVRDRGTDTQYF. The CDR3 DNA reads as TGCGCCAGCAGCCAAGTCAGGGACAGGGGCACAGATACGCAGTATTTT.

The gene calls are TRBV9 and TRBJ1-3; D not certain. The CDR3 covers 16 residues. Germline V CDR1 and CDR2: SGDLS, YYNGEE. Trimming took 4 bases from V and 2 from J, leaving 16 bases between them. CDR3 DNA: TGTGCCAGCAGCCCGGGAGGGAGGAGCACTGGAAACACCATATATTTT. Translating it yields CASSPGGRSTGNTIYF.

Turning to this clone: One end of the junction varies from germline; a read error may be responsible. The V gene is TRBV2, the J gene TRBJ2-7; TRBD1 matches at 11 bases. Germline CDR1 is SNHLY and CDR2 is FYNNEI. The CDR3 consists of 15 residues. For the CDR3, the DNA is TGTGCCGGCAGTGAGGCCGGGACAGGGGGCTACGAGCAGTACTTC. Residues: CAGSEAGTGGYEQYF.

The genes are TRBV15 and TRBJ2-1, with 7 bases aligning to TRBD1. CDR1 is LNHNV, CDR2 YYDKDF, per germline (reference sequence). The CDR3 loop spans 15 amino acids. Losses at the gene ends were 5 bases for V and 3 bases for J; bases not matched to a gene: 7. The DNA of the CDR3 is TGTGCCACCAGCTCACGGACAGGTATCTACAATGAGCAGTTCTTC. This translates into CATSSRTGIYNEQFF.

V usage is TRBV7-9 and J usage is TRBJ2-6, with 10 nucleotides matching TRBD1. From germline, CDR1 is SEHNR and CDR2 FQNEAQ (reference sequence). The CDR3 extends over 18 amino acids. V was pared by 5 bases and J by 0 bases, with 7 bases of the junction left unmatched. The chain's CDR3 is CASSQSGTGASGANVLTF. DNA of the CDR3: TGTGCCAGCAGCCAATCCGGGACAGGGGCCTCTGGGGCCAACGTCCTGACTTTC.

The CDR3 reads CASSQGQGLAGVLSSYEQYF. In nucleotides, the CDR3 is TGCGCCAGCAGCCAAGGGCAGGGGCTAGCGGGAGTCCTTAGCTCCTACGAGCAGTACTTC. The genes are TRBV4-1 and TRBJ2-7; 10 bases map to TRBD2. Losses at the gene ends were 1 base for V and 0 bases for J; bases not matched to a gene: 15. Germline V gene sequence: CDR1 MGHRA, CDR2 YSYEKL. The CDR3 runs to 20 residues.

The chain uses TRBV9 and TRBJ2-7; 9 bases align to TRBD1. This CDR3 is built from 16 residues. The V segment lost 2 bases and the J segment 4 bases; nucleotides outside the gene matches: 10. Germline V gene sequence: CDR1 SGDLS, CDR2 YYNGEE. CDR3 DNA sequence: TGTGCCAGCAGCGTCAGCACGGGGGACAGGGCTTACGAGCAGTACTTC. Its translation is CASSVSTGDRAYEQYF.

The chain is built from TRBV6-6 and TRBJ1-1, with a possible D match to TRBD1 (6 bases). From germline, CDR1 is MNHNY and CDR2 SVGAGI (reference sequence). The V and J ends lost 6 bases and 5 bases respectively, with 13 bases between them. The length of the CDR3 is 13 residues. The chain's CDR3 is CASRKEGGTEAFF. The DNA of the CDR3 is TGTGCCAGCAGAAAAGAGGGGGGGACTGAAGCTTTCTTT.

The chain employs TRBV11-2 and TRBJ2-5; 7 bases match TRBD2. The CDR3 has 14 residues. Germline V gives CDR1 SGHAT, CDR2 FQNNGV. With 5 bases clipped from V and 6 bases from J, the junction kept 9 bases outside the gene matches. CDR3 in DNA: TGTGCCAGCAGCGGGACGGGACTAAGGAAGACCCAGTACTTC. Translating it yields CASSGTGLRKTQYF.

V gene TRBV28 combines with J gene TRBJ2-5; 9 bases are a match to TRBD1. Germline assignment: CDR1 MDHEN and CDR2 SYDVKM. The V gene end was trimmed by 6 bases and the J gene end by 5 bases; junction bases not matched to a gene: 7. CDR3 length equals 14 residues. CDR3 loop: CASRLQGAWETQYF. The CDR3 region has the DNA TGTGCCAGCAGATTACAGGGGGCGTGGGAGACCCAGTACTTC.

The rearrangement uses TRBV2 and TRBJ1-2; 10 bases agree with TRBD1. The CDR3 has 14 residues. Germline CDR1 and CDR2: SNHLY and FYNNEI. V was clipped by 6 bases and J by 5 bases; unmatched bases: 6. The CDR3 sequence is CASSAGQGVYGYTF. The CDR3 DNA sequence: TGTGCCAGCAGCGCCGGACAGGGGGTTTATGGCTACACCTTC.

The J gene is TRBJ2-7, the V gene TRBV18; TRBD1 agrees at 10 bases. This CDR3 is built from 14 residues. Germline values: CDR1 KGHSH, CDR2 LQKENI. After removal of 3 bases from V and 7 bases from J, the junction contained 6 bases not matched to a gene. CDR3 coding DNA: TGTGCCAGCTCACCGGGACAGGGGTATCGGGAGCAGTACTTC. It specifies CASSPGQGYREQYF.

V is TRBV23-1 and J is TRBJ2-2; D may be TRBD2 (6 bases). TRBV23-1 is sorted into the ORF group, with uncertain function. Between the trimmed V and J ends, which lost 0 bases and 3 bases, there was a span of 11 bases. This CDR3 is 16 amino acids long. CDR3 protein: CASSQSEGIHTGELFF. The CDR3 DNA is TGCGCCAGCAGTCAATCGGAGGGGATTCACACCGGGGAGCTGTTTTTT.

This chain connects TRBV5-8 to TRBJ2-3, with 14 bases fitting TRBD2. Germline V CDR1 and CDR2: SGHTS, YDEGEE. Trimming took 8 bases from V and 3 from J; bases not matched to a gene: 8. The CDR3 totals 16 residues. CDR3 in DNA: TGTGCCAGTACAGGGACTAGCGGGGGCCGGACAGATACGCAGTATTTT. It yields the protein CASTGTSGGRTDTQYF.

The chain is built from TRBV20-1 and TRBJ2-7; D ambiguous. Germline V gives CDR1 DFQATT, CDR2 SNEGSKA (reference sequence). The germline V and J ends were trimmed by 0 bases and 6 bases, with 3 bases remaining between them. The CDR3 has 10 amino acids. DNA of the CDR3: TGCAGTGCTAGAGATAGCGAGCAGTACTTC. This translates into CSARDSEQYF.